The text below deals with one T cell receptor beta chain. What it recognizes is unknown. Per the germline V gene, CDR1 is SQVTM and CDR2 is ANQGSEA. V lost 5 bases, J lost 0 bases, and 17 bases lay in between. This CDR3 is built from 17 residues. The data are from a study of cytomegalovirus exposure and HLA in healthy donors. Study-wide findings and caveats: In a later analysis, DRB1 alleles had the most associated TCRs; HLA-C alleles the fewest. In vitro assays verified that three CMV-associated chains recognized CMV antigens specifically.

It was with 60 Vbeta and 13 Jbeta primers that the PCR ran. Profiling relied on immunoSEQ multiplex PCR, and the TCRdb table lists in-frame clones only, not all of them. Among about 160,000 clones listed, 70% to 90% were seen once. This chain connects TRBV29-1 to TRBJ2-6; TRBD1 is a possible D gene (6 bases). Sequences were obtained from PBMCs. The sequence came from a woman aged 18 to 35 in good health and CMV-seronegative. In nucleotides, the CDR3 is TGCAGCGTTACCGTCCCGGGACATCTCTCTGGGGCCAACGTCCTGACTTTC. Its protein is CSVTVPGHLSGANVLTF.